The 32 T cell receptor beta chains in this list originate from one sample, sequenced in a study of T-cell reconstitution after alpha-beta-depleted transplantation in children. Unique molecular identifiers tagged the TCRbeta library. MiXCR, applied by TCRdb to the PCR reads, yields one record per CDR3 protein. The profile shows fewer than 350,000 distinct CDR3 sequences, roughly 12% of them singletons. Sequenced here: peripheral blood, sampled 180 days after TCRalphabeta/CD19-depleted stem cell transplant. These receptors all come from a male patient aged 2-9 years who had a stem cell transplant for chronic granulomatous disease, so the T cells may come from the graft donor.

This clonotype has ten or more counts. The V call is TRBV30, the J call TRBJ2-1; the D gene is possibly TRBD1 (6 bases). The V gene's germline CDR1 is GTSNPN and CDR2 SVGIG (reference sequence). The CDR3 sequence is 14 residues long. The V gene lost 7 bases and the J gene lost 10 bases, with 23 bases spanning the gap. The CDR3 loop is CAYSRGAAAGEQFF. In DNA form, the CDR3 reads TGTGCCTATTCCAGGGGAGCCGCCGCCGGGGAGCAGTTCTTC. The whole variable domain, remainder taken from reference TRBV30 and TRBJ2-1, is SQTIHQWPATLVQPVGSPLSLECTVEGTSNPNLYWYRQAAGRGLQLLFYSVGIGQISSEVPQNLSASRPQDRQFILSSKKLLLSDSGFYLCAYSRGAAAGEQFFGPGTRLTVL.

This clonotype came up many times. The V and J genes are TRBV20-1 and TRBJ1-1, with D maybe TRBD1 (6 bases). Trimming pared 2 bases from V and 10 bases from J, leaving 20 bases between. Germline assignment: CDR1 DFQATT and CDR2 SNEGSKA (reference sequence). The CDR3 is 14 amino acids. Here the CDR3 DNA reads TGCAGTGCTAGACCCCGGCCAGTCCCACAGGGAGCTTTCTTT. Translated: CSARPRPVPQGAFF.

This clonotype was recorded at least ten times. The chain employs TRBV28 and TRBJ2-3; tentative D call: TRBD2 (5 bases). CDR3 size: 13 residues. Trimming stripped 5 bases from V and 3 bases from J, with 9 bases between. Germline lookup yields CDR1 MDHEN and CDR2 SYDVKM. DNA for the CDR3: TGTGCCAGCAGTACCGGGGTTACAGATACGCAGTATTTT. Encoded protein: CASSTGVTDTQYF.

This clonotype was seen many times. The V and J genes are TRBV5-1 and TRBJ1-2; no definite D call. The CDR3 is made up of 14 amino acids. Trimming cost V 0 bases and J 8 bases, with 14 bases left between them. CDR1 is SGHRS and CDR2 is YFSETQ in the germline V gene. This CDR3 reads CASSLDAGTRGYTF. The CDR3 DNA is TGCGCCAGCAGCTTGGATGCGGGTACCCGAGGCTACACCTTC.

The V call is TRBV25-1, the J call TRBJ1-2; 9 positions match TRBD1. CDR1 MGHDK and CDR2 SYGVNS come from the germline V gene. CDR3 length equals 13 residues. V lost 2 bases, J lost 6 bases, and 1 base stayed unmatched. The CDR3 nucleotides are TGTGCCAGCAGTGAAAGGGACAGGGATGGCTACACCTTC. Protein sequence: CASSERDRDGYTF.

This clonotype was counted between two and nine times. This chain connects TRBV19 to TRBJ2-7; D is perhaps TRBD2 (6 bases). The germline V and J ends were trimmed by 2 bases and 2 bases, with 13 bases remaining between them. This CDR3 has 15 amino acids. Germline V CDR1 and CDR2: LNHDA, SQIVND (reference sequence). The CDR3 spells CASSIPGRGTYEQYF. The CDR3 bases are TGTGCCAGTAGTATACCCGGGAGAGGGACCTACGAGCAGTACTTC.

This clonotype was detected many times. This chain links TRBV7-2 with TRBJ2-1; 8 bases fit TRBD1. V lost 1 base to trimming and J lost 3 bases; unmatched junction nucleotides: 5. The CDR3 sequence is 16 residues long. Looked up from germline, CDR1 is SGHTA and CDR2 is FQGNSA. CDR3 in DNA: TGTGCCAGCAGCTTAGGGGGGACAGGAGTCTACAATGAGCAGTTCTTC. Protein product: CASSLGGTGVYNEQFF.

This clonotype showed up many times. This chain joins TRBV7-8 and TRBJ2-7; D perhaps matches TRBD2 (6 bases). Between the trimmed V and J ends, which lost 1 base and 2 bases, there was a span of 12 bases. CDR1 is SGHVS and CDR2 is FQNEAQ in the germline V gene. The length of the CDR3 is 15 residues. Here the CDR3 reads CASSLEASAAYEQYF. The CDR3 bases are TGTGCCAGCAGCTTAGAGGCTAGCGCCGCCTACGAGCAGTACTTC.

V is TRBV5-1 and J is TRBJ2-1; 9 nucleotides align to TRBD2. CDR1 is SGHRS and CDR2 is YFSETQ in the germline V gene. The CDR3 is 17 amino acids. The trim removed 0 bases at V and 5 bases at J, leaving 9 bases unmatched. The CDR3 here is CASSLGLRREGHNEQFF. As DNA, the CDR3 is TGCGCCAGCAGCTTGGGCCTCCGGCGGGAGGGCCACAATGAGCAGTTCTTC.

V and J are TRBV6-5 and TRBJ1-3; D not certain. This CDR3 has 15 amino acids. The V gene's germline CDR1 is MNHEY and CDR2 SVGAGI. V was clipped by 2 bases and J by 0 bases, with 8 bases between them. This CDR3 reads CASSYDPSSGNTIYF. DNA of the CDR3: TGTGCCAGCAGTTACGACCCGAGCTCTGGAAACACCATATATTTT.

This clonotype has ten or more counts. The rearrangement joins TRBV5-4 to TRBJ2-5; the D gene is possibly TRBD2 (7 bases). This CDR3 has 14 amino acids. With 3 bases removed from V and 2 bases from J, the gap between germline ends came to 11 bases. The germline CDR1 and CDR2 sequences are SGHNT and YYREEE (reference sequence). The CDR3 reads CASSWGGLQETQYF. In nucleotides, the CDR3 is TGTGCCAGCAGCTGGGGGGGCCTGCAAGAGACCCAGTACTTC.

The chain recombines TRBV7-9 with TRBJ1-2; no firm D call. Germline values: CDR1 SEHNR, CDR2 FQNEAQ (reference sequence). V lost 1 base and J 8 bases, leaving 20 bases between the germline ends. There are 16 residues in the CDR3. CDR3 sequence (DNA): TGTGCCAGCAGCTTAGGGTTCTCCCTGGTGGTGGAAGGCTACACCTTC. It encodes CASSLGFSLVVEGYTF.

This clonotype was seen at least ten times. The chain joins TRBV20-1 to TRBJ2-5; 7 positions agree with TRBD1. Germline values: CDR1 DFQATT, CDR2 SNEGSKA (reference sequence). This CDR3 is 15 amino acids long. The trim removed 2 bases at V and 5 bases at J, leaving 11 bases unmatched. The CDR3 sequence: CSARKTGTVLETQYF. The CDR3 DNA reads as TGCAGTGCTAGAAAGACCGGGACAGTCCTGGAGACCCAGTACTTC.

The sample holds many counts of this clonotype. The chain has TRBV7-9 and TRBJ2-3; D is perhaps TRBD1 (6 bases). The V end was cut by 5 bases, the J end by 5 bases, with 11 bases between. The CDR3 sequence is 13 residues long. Germline V gene sequence: CDR1 SEHNR, CDR2 FQNEAQ (reference sequence). The CDR3 region is CASSAQGGDTQYF. CDR3 sequence (DNA): TGTGCCAGCAGCGCACAGGGTGGAGATACGCAGTATTTT.

This clonotype was seen more than once but under ten times. The chain joins TRBV19 to TRBJ2-2, with D hard to call. Trimming pared 2 bases from V and 6 bases from J, leaving 10 bases between. The CDR3 totals 14 residues. Germline CDR1 LNHDA, CDR2 SQIVND (reference sequence). The CDR3 region is CASSIWSVSGELFF. The DNA of the CDR3 is TGTGCCAGTAGTATATGGAGCGTCTCCGGGGAGCTGTTTTTT.

This clonotype showed up just a few times. The chain uses TRBV12-2 and TRBJ2-2; the table's D call of TRBD1 was not tested on the DNA. TRBV12-2 is a listed pseudogene. The CDR3 consists of 17 residues. The CDR3 nucleotides read TGTGCAAGTCGCTTAGATACCCGGGACAGGGCTAATGGGGAGCTGTTTTTT. This gives the protein CASRLDTRDRANGELFF.

This clonotype was seen many times. This sequence joins TRBV9 and TRBJ2-7; tentatively, D is TRBD2 (5 bases). Germline V gene sequence: CDR1 SGDLS, CDR2 YYNGEE. Trimming cost V 4 bases and J 4 bases, with 6 bases left between them. The CDR3 is 11 amino acids. This CDR3 reads CASSRGYEQYF. Here the CDR3 DNA reads TGTGCCAGCAGCCGCGGGTACGAGCAGTACTTC.

Remarks on this clonotype: Given a much more abundant clone one base away, this may be a read error. The chain recombines TRBV7-2 with TRBJ2-1, with D possibly being TRBD2 (5 bases). Trimming pared 5 bases from V and 7 bases from J, leaving 18 bases between. The CDR3 runs to 15 residues. CDR1 SGHTA and CDR2 FQGNSA come from the germline V gene. The CDR3 loop is CASSIIERTLNEQFF. The CDR3, as DNA: TGTGCCAGCAGCATTATAGAGCGGACTCTGAATGAGCAGTTCTTC.

This clonotype appeared many times. The chain combines TRBV12-3 or TRBV12-4 with TRBJ2-1; D remains unclear. The CDR3 sequence is 13 residues long. Trimming removed 2 bases from V and 8 bases from J, with 10 bases in between. The CDR3 bases are TGTGCCAGCAGTTTATCCGACGGCGATGAGCAGTTCTTC. Translation: CASSLSDGDEQFF.

This clonotype was seen ten or more times. The DNA of the CDR3 is TGTGCCAGCACGACCCAGGGGGTATGGAGCTACGAGCAGTACTTC. Translating it yields CASTTQGVWSYEQYF. The rearrangement joins TRBV7-8 to TRBJ2-7; 7 bases agree with TRBD1. CDR1 and CDR2 from the germline V gene are SGHVS and FQNEAQ. The ends lost 7 bases at V and 3 bases at J; junction bases unmatched: 12. The CDR3 is 15 residues long.

The table lists this clonotype with many counts. The V gene is TRBV29-1, the J gene TRBJ2-7, with D tentatively TRBD1 (5 bases). Germline CDR1 is SQVTM and CDR2 is ANQGSEA. V lost 7 bases, J lost 0 bases, and 13 bases lay in between. The length of the CDR3 is 13 residues. The CDR3 coding sequence is TGCAGCGCCGCCGAGGACATCTCCTACGAGCAGTACTTC. Protein sequence: CSAAEDISYEQYF.

This clonotype was detected only once. With a much larger clone just one base away, this may be a read error. This chain uses TRBV12-3 or TRBV12-4 with TRBJ2-5; maybe TRBD1 (6 bases). This CDR3 region has 14 residues. The CDR3: CGSSYSDSQETQYF. The DNA for the CDR3 is TGTGGCAGCAGTTACTCGGACAGTCAAGAGACCCAGTACTTC.

The sample holds many counts of this clonotype. The gene calls are TRBV12-3 or TRBV12-4 and TRBJ2-1, with 8 bases that match TRBD2. CDR3 length equals 15 residues. V shed 7 bases, J shed 1 base, and the junction held 6 bases outside the gene matches. CDR3 in DNA: TGTGCCAGCACTTACGGGAGGGGGTCCTACAATGAGCAGTTCTTC. It encodes CASTYGRGSYNEQFF.

This clonotype occurred many times. This chain joins TRBV29-1 and TRBJ2-7; D might be TRBD2 (5 bases). Trimming removed 5 bases from V and 6 bases from J, with 17 bases in between. The CDR3 is 13 residues long. Per germline, CDR1 SQVTM and CDR2 ANQGSEA. CDR3 sequence reads: CSVSSGRMLEQYF. CDR3 DNA: TGCAGCGTTTCCTCGGGAAGGATGCTCGAGCAGTACTTC.

This clonotype came up a few times. V usage is TRBV11-2 and J usage is TRBJ2-2; TRBD1 is a possible D gene (5 bases). V lost 6 bases to trimming and J lost 4 bases, with 12 bases between them. Germline V lookup: CDR1 SGHAT, CDR2 FQNNGV. The CDR3 covers 14 residues. CDR3 residues: CASRIRQTTGELFF. DNA of the CDR3: TGTGCCAGCAGAATTCGACAGACCACCGGGGAGCTGTTTTTT.

This clonotype was found many times. This chain connects TRBV5-1 to TRBJ2-3; a possible D gene is TRBD2 (5 bases). The CDR3 covers 11 residues. Trimming stripped 7 bases from V and 12 bases from J, with 15 bases between. Germline CDR1 is SGHRS and CDR2 is YFSETQ. Here the CDR3 reads CASATDLTQYF. The CDR3 DNA sequence: TGCGCCAGCGCCACGGACTTAACCCAGTATTTT.

At least ten counts were recorded for this clonotype. The genes are TRBV12-3 or TRBV12-4 and TRBJ1-5, with D perhaps matching TRBD1 (5 bases). There are 15 residues in the CDR3. Trimming left V 5 bases short and J 6 bases short, with 17 bases between. This CDR3 is CASSIDSLAVQPQHF. CDR3 in DNA: TGTGCCAGCAGTATCGACAGCCTAGCAGTTCAGCCCCAGCATTTT.

In this sample, this clonotype turned up many times. The chain is built from TRBV7-9 and TRBJ2-1, with 9 bases matching TRBD2. This CDR3 is built from 16 residues. The junction had 11 bases not matched to a gene; V was cut back by 5 bases and J by 6 bases. The germline V gene encodes CDR1 SEHNR and CDR2 FQNEAQ (reference sequence). The CDR3 region is CASSQPGLASVNEQFF. CDR3 DNA sequence: TGTGCCAGCAGCCAGCCGGGACTAGCCAGTGTCAATGAGCAGTTCTTC. Together with reference TRBV7-9 and TRBJ2-1, the CDR3 gives the full variable domain: DTGVSQNPRHKITKRGQNVTFRCDPISEHNRLYWYRQTLGQGPEFLTYFQNEAQLEKSRLLSDRFSAERPKGSFSTLEIQRTEQGDSAMYLCASSQPGLASVNEQFFGPGTRLTVL.

In this sample, this clonotype turned up many times. The genes are TRBV20-1 and TRBJ2-1, with TRBD2 identical over 11 bases. The V gene end was trimmed by 4 bases and the J gene end by 8 bases; junction bases not matched to a gene: 4. Germline CDR1 is DFQATT and CDR2 is SNEGSKA (reference sequence). The CDR3 loop spans 13 amino acids. The CDR3: CSAISGGGYEQFF. CDR3 bases: TGCAGTGCTATTAGCGGGGGGGGGTATGAGCAGTTCTTC.

This clonotype was seen at least ten times. The chain has TRBV29-1 and TRBJ2-1; the D is unclear. The length of the CDR3 is 13 residues. CDR1 is SQVTM and CDR2 is ANQGSEA in the germline V gene. Between the trimmed V and J ends, which lost 7 bases and 6 bases, there was a span of 16 bases. The CDR3 DNA reads as TGCAGCGCCGACGGGCCCATCGCCAATGAGCAGTTCTTC. Translating gives CSADGPIANEQFF.

This clonotype occurred many times. The chain employs TRBV28 and TRBJ1-5; D unresolved. CDR3 length: 17 amino acids. Trimming pared 1 base from V and 3 bases from J, leaving 16 bases between. Per the germline V gene, CDR1 is MDHEN and CDR2 is SYDVKM. CDR3 in amino acids: CASSLLRRQPDNQPQHF. The CDR3, as DNA: TGTGCCAGCAGTTTATTAAGAAGGCAGCCAGACAATCAGCCCCAGCATTTT. Full variable domain (outside the CDR3, taken from reference TRBV28 and TRBJ1-5): DVKVTQSSRYLVKRTGEKVFLECVQDMDHENMFWYRQDPGLGLRLIYFSYDVKMKEKGDIPEGYSVSREKKERFSLILESASTNQTSMYLCASSLLRRQPDNQPQHFGDGTRLSIL.

This clonotype was detected ten times or more. The rearrangement joins TRBV11-2 to TRBJ2-5, with 8 bases matching TRBD2. Germline V gene lookup returns CDR1 SGHAT and CDR2 FQNNGV. This CDR3 comprises 17 residues. Trimming took 5 bases from V and 7 from J; bases not matched to a gene: 18. The CDR3 here is CASSNSPGLDAFGTQYF. DNA for the CDR3: TGTGCCAGCAGCAACAGTCCGGGACTAGATGCTTTCGGGACCCAGTACTTC.